Below are 27 T cell receptor beta chains sequenced from a single sample in a study of neurological immune-mediated disorders (dated by TCRdb to the late 2010s). Libraries were made using 5' RACE. The sequencer was an Illumina HiSeq 2500. TCRdb passed the public sequencing reads through fastp at Q25 and MiXCR, retaining productive beta sequences. Each CDR3 protein appears once, grouped with its most common genes and DNA. This sample has 12,000 to 15,000 distinct CDR3 sequences in its table, and less than 15% of those were observed once. The top ten hold roughly two fifths of the sample. Sequenced sample: CD8+ T cells from blood. Receptors were obtained from a female donor with HTLV-1-associated myelopathy (HAM/TSP).

This clonotype was found many times. The chain recombines TRBV12-3 or TRBV12-4 with TRBJ2-6, with a weak D call TRBD1 (6 bases). The V and J ends lost 4 bases and 4 bases respectively, with 14 bases between them. The CDR3 is 16 residues long. The DNA for the CDR3 is TGTGCCAGCAGTTCCAGGGGTCTCCCGGGGGCCAACGTCCTGACTTTC. Its translation: CASSSRGLPGANVLTF.

This clonotype was found a few times. The chain uses TRBV30 and TRBJ1-1; 10 nucleotides line up with TRBD1. Germline CDR1 GTSNPN, CDR2 SVGIG (reference sequence). Trimming at V came to 8 bases and at J to 6 bases, leaving 6 bases not matched to a gene. The CDR3 contains 12 residues. The CDR3 is CAGDRGPSEAFF. Written as DNA, the CDR3 is TGTGCCGGGGACAGGGGACCCTCTGAAGCTTTCTTT.

This clonotype was picked up many times. The chain couples TRBV7-9 to TRBJ2-7, with 10 bases lining up with TRBD2. In germline, CDR1 is SEHNR, CDR2 FQNEAQ (reference sequence). With 3 bases clipped from V and 6 bases from J, the junction kept 8 bases outside the gene matches. This CDR3 is 15 amino acids long. The CDR3 sequence: CASSFPSGRFREQYF. The CDR3 coding sequence is TGTGCCAGCAGCTTCCCTAGCGGGAGATTTCGCGAGCAGTACTTC.

This clonotype appeared a few times. The V call is TRBV20-1, the J call TRBJ2-2; D is perhaps TRBD1 (6 bases). Germline V lookup: CDR1 DFQATT, CDR2 SNEGSKA (reference sequence). There are 14 residues in the CDR3. Between the trimmed V and J ends, which lost 7 bases and 2 bases, there was a span of 14 bases. The CDR3 protein is CSDHRTANTGELFF. CDR3 nucleotides: TGCAGTGATCACCGGACAGCTAACACCGGGGAGCTGTTTTTT.

This clonotype was counted a single time. J is TRBJ2-2 and V is TRBV29-1; TRBD1 aligns across 10 bases. The CDR3 has 13 amino acids. Germline V gene data show CDR1 as SQVTM and CDR2 as ANQGSEA. This chain's CDR3 is CRGGTGETGELFF. CDR3 DNA: TGCAGAGGGGGGACAGGGGAAACCGGGGAGCTGTTTTTT.

In its sample, this clonotype was seen many times. The V and J genes are TRBV5-1 and TRBJ1-2; 7 nucleotides line up with TRBD1. Germline assignment: CDR1 SGHRS and CDR2 YFSETQ. The CDR3 loop spans 14 amino acids. The junction had 3 bases not matched to a gene; V was cut back by 0 bases and J by 4 bases. The CDR3 spells CASSLGQGLYGYTF. CDR3 DNA sequence: TGCGCCAGCAGCTTGGGACAGGGCCTCTATGGCTACACCTTC. The entire variable domain, with the rest obtained from reference TRBV5-1 and TRBJ1-2, is as follows: KAGVTQTPRYLIKTRGQQVTLSCSPISGHRSVSWYQQTPGQGLQFLFEYFSETQRNKGNFPGRFSGRQFSNSRSEMNVSTLELGDSALYLCASSLGQGLYGYTFGSGTRLTVV.

This clonotype has a count of ten or more. The chain has TRBV5-1 and TRBJ2-1; no firm D call. The CDR3 consists of 13 residues. Between the trimmed V and J ends, which lost 5 bases and 4 bases, there was a span of 10 bases. Per germline, CDR1 SGHRS and CDR2 YFSETQ. The CDR3 loop is CASRLDGYNEQFF. The CDR3 DNA follows: TGCGCCAGCAGGCTAGACGGGTACAATGAGCAGTTCTTC.

This clonotype was found many times. The V and J genes are TRBV24-1 and TRBJ2-2; D gene unclear. V lost 5 bases, J lost 5 bases, and 14 bases lay in between. This CDR3 contains 15 residues. Germline CDR1 is KGHDR and CDR2 is SFDVKD. The CDR3 sequence: CATSGQAGSTGELFF. The CDR3 DNA reads TGTGCCACCAGTGGCCAGGCCGGGTCAACCGGGGAGCTGTTTTTT.

This clonotype was recorded many times. The chain combines TRBV30 with TRBJ1-2; possible D gene TRBD1, 5 bases. The germline V gene has CDR1 GTSNPN and CDR2 SVGIG (reference sequence). There are 12 residues in the CDR3. Trimming removed 4 bases from V and 6 bases from J, with 12 bases in between. The CDR3 nucleotides are TGTGCCTGGATATCCAGGGCGGATGGCTACACCTTC. This sequence encodes CAWISRADGYTF.

The chain recombines TRBV2 with TRBJ1-1; D is ambiguous. Germline assignment: CDR1 SNHLY and CDR2 FYNNEI. Trimming removed 8 bases from V and 0 bases from J, with 10 bases in between. The CDR3 covers 13 residues. This CDR3 is CASGGPLNTEAFF. CDR3 in DNA: TGTGCCAGCGGAGGGCCCCTGAACACTGAAGCTTTCTTT.

This clonotype has a count of ten or more. The J gene is TRBJ2-1, the V gene TRBV7-3; unclear D gene. CDR3 length: 13 residues. V shed 1 base and J shed 2 bases, with 3 bases lying between them. Germline CDR1 and CDR2: SGHTA and FQGTGA. The CDR3 here is CASSLIAYNEQFF. Here the CDR3 DNA reads TGTGCCAGCAGCTTAATAGCCTACAATGAGCAGTTCTTC.

The table lists this clonotype with many counts. The chain joins TRBV6-5 to TRBJ2-1, with 7 positions matching TRBD2. This CDR3 has 15 residues. The germline V gene encodes CDR1 MNHEY and CDR2 SVGAGI. V lost 6 bases, J lost 4 bases, and 9 bases stayed unmatched. The chain's CDR3 is CASSHVGEGYNEQFF. For the CDR3, the DNA is TGTGCCAGCAGCCACGTCGGGGAGGGGTACAATGAGCAGTTCTTC.

This clonotype occurred many times. This sequence joins TRBV4-1 and TRBJ2-7, with D perhaps TRBD1 (6 bases). The CDR3 length is 14 residues. The germline CDR1 and CDR2 sequences are MGHRA and YSYEKL. V was pared by 4 bases and J by 5 bases, with 15 bases between. CDR3 sequence: CASSPPQGADEQYF. For the CDR3, the DNA is TGCGCCAGCAGCCCCCCACAGGGAGCCGACGAGCAGTACTTC.

The rearrangement links TRBV5-1 to TRBJ2-1; D is perhaps TRBD2 (6 bases). The CDR3 is made up of 15 amino acids. Germline lookup yields CDR1 SGHRS and CDR2 YFSETQ. Deletions cut 0 bases from V and 8 bases from J, with 15 bases between. CDR3 sequence (DNA): TGCGCCAGCAGCTTGGAATTATCGGGAGTCTATGAGCAGTTCTTC. Translated, it gives CASSLELSGVYEQFF. Using reference TRBV5-1 and TRBJ2-1 for the parts outside the CDR3, the full variable domain is KAGVTQTPRYLIKTRGQQVTLSCSPISGHRSVSWYQQTPGQGLQFLFEYFSETQRNKGNFPGRFSGRQFSNSRSEMNVSTLELGDSALYLCASSLELSGVYEQFFGPGTRLTVL.

As for this clonotype: A single base separates this from a much larger clone, so it may be a read error. The J gene is TRBJ2-6, the V gene TRBV7-6; 9 nucleotides line up with TRBD2. Germline V CDR1 and CDR2: SGHVS, FNYEAQ. The CDR3 consists of 17 residues. The V and J ends lost 8 bases and 2 bases, in that order; junction bases with no gene match: 10. The CDR3 DNA is TGTGCCAGCTGCGAACGCGGGGGGGGCGCTGGGGCCAACGTCCTGACTTTC. Protein: CASCERGGGAGANVLTF.

This clonotype was picked up many times. The chain couples TRBV7-6 to TRBJ2-1, with 8 bases identical to TRBD2. Germline V gene sequence: CDR1 SGHVS, CDR2 FNYEAQ. After removal of 5 bases from V and 5 bases from J, the junction contained 8 bases not matched to a gene. CDR3 length: 15 residues. The CDR3 here is CASSPPGLGHNEQFF. The DNA for the CDR3 is TGTGCCAGCAGCCCGCCGGGACTAGGGCACAATGAGCAGTTCTTC.

At least ten counts were recorded for this clonotype. The V call is TRBV7-8, the J call TRBJ2-7, with 7 nucleotides matching TRBD2. Germline V CDR1 and CDR2: SGHVS, FQNEAQ. V shed 5 bases and J 6 bases; nucleotides not matched to a gene: 10. This CDR3 has 14 residues. CDR3 in amino acids: CASSARSSGTEQYF. For the CDR3, the DNA is TGTGCCAGCAGCGCAAGGTCCAGCGGGACCGAGCAGTACTTC.

This clonotype was seen at least ten times. The rearrangement joins TRBV7-9 to TRBJ1-2; D is unresolved. The CDR3 consists of 10 residues. Trimming removed 7 bases from V and 8 bases from J, with 8 bases in between. The germline V gene encodes CDR1 SEHNR and CDR2 FQNEAQ (reference sequence). CDR3 loop: CASTPEGYTF. Written as DNA, the CDR3 is TGTGCCAGCACCCCGGAGGGCTACACCTTC.

This clonotype was seen ten or more times. The chain employs TRBV6-2 or TRBV6-3 and TRBJ2-1; tentatively, D is TRBD1 (5 bases). Germline CDR1 reads MNHEY; CDR2 reads SVGEGT. V lost 1 base and J lost 3, with 13 bases in between. The CDR3 runs 16 residues. CDR3 region: CASSYLGLQGYNEQFF. The CDR3 DNA reads TGTGCCAGCAGTTACTTGGGGCTCCAGGGCTACAATGAGCAGTTCTTC.

In its sample, this clonotype was seen many times. V is TRBV6-1 and J is TRBJ1-2; 7 nucleotides agree with TRBD1. V lost 3 bases and J lost 8; bases outside the gene matches: 6. CDR1 MNHNS and CDR2 SASEGT come from the germline V gene. CDR3 length: 13 residues. CDR3 residues: CASSDRDRRGYTF. CDR3 in DNA: TGTGCCAGCAGTGACCGGGACAGAAGGGGCTACACCTTC.

This clonotype came up many times. The J gene is TRBJ2-1, the V gene TRBV20-1; TRBD2 matches at 12 bases. CDR1 DFQATT and CDR2 SNEGSKA come from the germline V gene (reference sequence). The CDR3 has 12 amino acids. J lost 12 bases, V lost 5 bases, and 5 bases had no gene match. For the CDR3, the DNA is TGCAGTGCTTCTAGCGGGGGGGCTTTGCAGTTCTTC. It codes for CSASSGGALQFF.

Ten or more counts support this clonotype. The genes are TRBV4-1 and TRBJ2-5; 9 positions match TRBD2. Looked up from germline, CDR1 is MGHRA and CDR2 is YSYEKL. This CDR3 is 15 amino acids long. J lost 2 bases, V lost 4 bases, and 5 bases had no gene match. CDR3 protein: CASSPGTSLQETQYF. The CDR3 nucleotides are TGCGCCAGCAGCCCCGGGACTAGCCTACAAGAGACCCAGTACTTC.

The sample holds many counts of this clonotype. One end of the junction is discordant with germline, which a read error may explain. The chain combines TRBV9 with TRBJ2-7, with a tentative D call TRBD2 (6 bases). CDR1 and CDR2 from the germline V gene are SGDLS and YYNGEE. The CDR3 has 15 amino acids. The CDR3 loop reads CASSVRRDASDEQYF. The DNA of the CDR3 is TGTGCCAGCAGCGTTAGGAGGGACGCCTCCGACGAGCAGTACTTC.

This clonotype showed up many times. The genes are TRBV7-2 and TRBJ2-1; 7 bases are a match to TRBD2. The CDR3 has 20 amino acids. Germline V gives CDR1 SGHTA, CDR2 FQGNSA. The J segment lost 3 bases and the V segment lost 2 bases, leaving 19 bases of the junction unmatched. The CDR3 nucleotides read TGTGCCAGCAGCTTATTTTTGGCGCGGTTGCCTAGCGGAGACTACAATGAGCAGTTCTTC. Encoded protein: CASSLFLARLPSGDYNEQFF.

At least ten counts were recorded for this clonotype. The V call is TRBV7-9, the J call TRBJ1-1; possible D gene TRBD1, 6 bases. This CDR3 is 12 amino acids long. Germline V lookup: CDR1 SEHNR, CDR2 FQNEAQ (reference sequence). Trimming took off 7 bases at V and 7 bases at J, with 13 bases between the two ends. The CDR3 sequence: CASTDRLSEAFF. The CDR3 coding sequence is TGTGCCAGCACAGACAGGTTAAGTGAAGCTTTCTTT.

In its sample, this clonotype was seen many times. The CDR3 DNA follows: TGTGCCAGCAGTAATAGAAGTTCACTTTACGCTGAGCAGTTCTTC. This translates into CASSNRSSLYAEQFF. The V gene is TRBV27, the J gene TRBJ2-1; no firm D call. Germline loops: CDR1 MNHEY, CDR2 SMNVEV (reference sequence). The ends were cut back, 5 bases at V and 9 bases at J, with 20 bases in the middle. The CDR3 is made up of 15 amino acids.

This clonotype appeared many times. The chain is built from TRBV7-9 and TRBJ1-1; TRBD1 aligns across 12 bases. This CDR3 spans 15 amino acids. The germline CDR1 and CDR2 sequences are SEHNR and FQNEAQ (reference sequence). V was pared by 3 bases and J by 6 bases, with 5 bases of the junction left unmatched. The CDR3 spells CASSFRDRGLAEAFF. CDR3 sequence (DNA): TGTGCCAGCAGCTTTCGGGACAGGGGGCTGGCTGAAGCTTTCTTT.